This passage covers 30 T cell receptor beta chains from one sample sequenced in a study of T cells in tuberculosis. Some clones are missing from TCRdb's copy, which holds only in-frame ones; the method was immunoSEQ multiplex PCR. The table has tens of thousands of clones, approximately 89% seen once. Sequenced sample: PBMCs. The receptors were sampled from a donor between 10 and 29 years old with latent tuberculosis or without tuberculosis infection.

V and J are TRBV7-8 and TRBJ2-1, with D possibly TRBD2 on 5 matching bases. From germline, CDR1 is SGHVS and CDR2 FQNEAQ. The V end lost 2 bases, the J end lost 8 bases, and 10 bases lay between the germline ends. The CDR3 spans 13 residues. The CDR3 nucleotides are TGTGCCAGCAGCTTATATGGAGCGGATGAGCAGTTCTTC. Its protein product is CASSLYGADEQFF.

V and J are TRBV6-4 and TRBJ1-2; D is unclear. Germline V CDR1 and CDR2: MRHNA, SNTAGT. This CDR3 is 17 amino acids long. V lost 6 bases and J 3 bases, leaving 23 bases between the germline ends. The CDR3 loop is CASRPHDPNWGDYGYTF. The CDR3 DNA sequence: TGTGCCAGCAGGCCCCACGACCCTAACTGGGGAGACTATGGCTACACCTTC.

V usage is TRBV4-3 and J usage is TRBJ2-1, with 8 bases matching TRBD2. The CDR3 is made up of 14 amino acids. Germline trimming cut 5 bases from V and 7 bases from J; bases unmatched to any gene: 7. Germline lookup yields CDR1 LGHNA and CDR2 YSLEER. DNA for the CDR3: TGCGCCAGCAGCACGCGGGGGGCCGTAAATGAGCAGTTCTTC. Amino acids: CASSTRGAVNEQFF.

This chain connects TRBV5-5 to TRBJ1-6; 10 bases line up with TRBD1. Germline V gives CDR1 SGHKS, CDR2 YYEKEE (reference sequence). This CDR3 has 13 amino acids. The V segment lost 4 bases and the J segment 13 bases; nucleotides outside the gene matches: 5. This CDR3 is CASSRQGAPPLHF. DNA of the CDR3: TGTGCCAGCAGCCGACAGGGGGCGCCGCCCCTCCACTTT.

The chain has TRBV7-9 and TRBJ2-5; no clear D. CDR1 is SEHNR, CDR2 FQNEAQ, per germline (reference sequence). Trimming took off 2 bases at V and 0 bases at J, with 7 bases between the two ends. The CDR3 is 14 amino acids. As DNA, the CDR3 is TGTGCCAGCAGCTTACTCCGGGACCAAGAGACCCAGTACTTC. Translating it yields CASSLLRDQETQYF.

The chain uses TRBV5-4 and TRBJ1-2, with TRBD1 matching 9 bases. Germline CDR1 is SGHNT and CDR2 is YYREEE (reference sequence). V gave up 2 bases and J gave up 4 bases; unmatched junction bases: 9. There are 16 residues in the CDR3. In DNA form, the CDR3 reads TGTGCCAGCAGCTTCTCACCGGGACAGGGAACCTATGGCTACACCTTC. Translating it yields CASSFSPGQGTYGYTF. Looking up the rest from reference TRBV5-4 and TRBJ1-2 gives the full variable domain: ETGVTQSPTHLIKTRGQQVTLRCSSQSGHNTVSWYQQALGQGPQFIFQYYREEENGRGNFPPRFSGLQFPNYSSELNVNALELDDSALYLCASSFSPGQGTYGYTFGSGTRLTVV.

In its sample, this clone was seen a few times. The J gene is TRBJ1-1, the V gene TRBV6-4; TRBD1 matches 9 bases. This CDR3 spans 13 amino acids. Germline loops: CDR1 MRHNA, CDR2 SNTAGT. The ends lost 6 bases at V and 8 bases at J; junction bases unmatched: 7. The CDR3 DNA reads as TGTGCCAGCAGACCCGGGACAGGGACCGAAGCTTTCTTT. Protein sequence: CASRPGTGTEAFF.

This clone appeared a single time. J is TRBJ2-7 and V is TRBV19; D is possibly TRBD1 (6 bases). V was clipped by 3 bases and J by 5 bases, with 8 bases between them. The germline V gene encodes CDR1 LNHDA and CDR2 SQIVND (reference sequence). There are 12 residues in the CDR3. The CDR3 coding sequence is TGTGCCAGTAGTATTCGGACAGACGAGCAGTACTTC. This sequence encodes CASSIRTDEQYF.

This clone was seen once. The rearrangement links TRBV15 to TRBJ1-5; TRBD1 matches at 9 bases. Trimming cost V 2 bases and J 1 base; bases outside gene matches: 6. Looked up from germline, CDR1 is LNHNV and CDR2 is YYDKDF (reference sequence). The length of the CDR3 is 17 residues. The CDR3 nucleotides are TGTGCCACCAGCAGACCTACGGGACAGGGAAGCAATCAGCCCCAGCATTTT. As protein: CATSRPTGQGSNQPQHF.

This clone was observed a single time. V is TRBV6-6 and J is TRBJ2-4; D call uncertain. The germline V gene encodes CDR1 MNHNY and CDR2 SVGAGI (reference sequence). V lost 6 bases, J lost 0 bases, and 15 bases lay in between. The CDR3 loop spans 16 amino acids. The chain's CDR3 is CASRALPGIAKNIQYF. For the CDR3, the DNA is TGTGCCAGCAGAGCCCTACCAGGTATAGCCAAAAACATTCAGTACTTC.

The chain carries TRBV11-3 and TRBJ2-1, with 8 bases lining up with TRBD1. Trimming removed 1 base from V and 10 bases from J; junction bases left unmatched: 3. CDR1 and CDR2 (germline): SGHNT, YENEEA. This CDR3 has 13 residues. The CDR3 sequence is CASSLVRQGEQFF. CDR3 coding DNA: TGTGCCAGCAGCTTAGTCAGACAGGGGGAGCAGTTCTTC.

This sequence joins TRBV4-1 and TRBJ1-2, with D unresolved. Deletions cut 4 bases from V and 8 bases from J, with 23 bases between. The CDR3 spans 16 residues. Germline V gene lookup returns CDR1 MGHRA and CDR2 YSYEKL. The CDR3 reads CASSLSPPRNRTGYTF. As DNA, the CDR3 is TGCGCCAGCAGCCTATCCCCCCCAAGGAACAGAACCGGCTACACCTTC.

This clone has just a few counts. V and J are TRBV6-5 and TRBJ1-5, with 9 bases identical to TRBD1. The CDR3 is 15 residues long. The germline V gene encodes CDR1 MNHEY and CDR2 SVGAGI. Losses at the gene ends were 6 bases for V and 4 bases for J; bases not matched to a gene: 7. Here the CDR3 reads CASRGTGGGNQPQHF. In DNA, the CDR3 is TGTGCCAGCAGGGGCACAGGGGGCGGGAATCAGCCCCAGCATTTT.

The V and J genes are TRBV28 and TRBJ2-7, with 7 positions matching TRBD2. After removal of 3 bases from V and 1 base from J, the junction contained 0 bases not matched to a gene. From germline, CDR1 is MDHEN and CDR2 SYDVKM. This CDR3 has 13 residues. The CDR3 coding sequence is TGTGCCAGCAGTTTGGGAGGGTCCTACGAGCAGTACTTC. Its translation is CASSLGGSYEQYF.

The V gene is TRBV5-4, the J gene TRBJ1-2; possible D gene TRBD1, 5 bases. V dropped 0 bases and J dropped 7 bases, with 10 bases sitting between them. The CDR3 spans 13 residues. CDR1 and CDR2 (germline): SGHNT, YYREEE (reference sequence). The CDR3 loop reads CASSLVGAGGYTF. In nucleotides, the CDR3 is TGTGCCAGCAGCTTGGTAGGGGCCGGTGGCTACACCTTC.

The V gene is TRBV5-5, the J gene TRBJ2-7; the D gene is possibly TRBD1 (5 bases). V dropped 3 bases and J dropped 3 bases, with 13 bases sitting between them. CDR1 is SGHKS, CDR2 YYEKEE, per germline (reference sequence). This CDR3 region has 14 residues. CDR3: CASSWGFGVYEQYF. The DNA for the CDR3 is TGTGCCAGCAGCTGGGGCTTTGGGGTCTACGAGCAGTACTTC. The full variable domain, with the rest looked up from reference TRBV5-5 and TRBJ2-7, is DAGVTQSPTHLIKTRGQQVTLRCSPISGHKSVSWYQQVLGQGPQFIFQYYEKEERGRGNFPDRFSARQFPNYSSELNVNALLLGDSALYLCASSWGFGVYEQYFGPGTRLTVT.

V gene TRBV19 combines with J gene TRBJ2-5; tentatively, D is TRBD1 (6 bases). Trimming shortened V by 6 bases and J by 2 bases, and 13 bases separated the two germline ends. The CDR3 is made up of 14 amino acids. CDR1 and CDR2 (germline): LNHDA, SQIVND (reference sequence). In nucleotides, the CDR3 is TGTGCCAGTAGCCCCGGGACACTTCAAGAGACCCAGTACTTC. Protein product: CASSPGTLQETQYF.

This chain uses TRBV5-4 with TRBJ1-2; D not resolved. The CDR3 consists of 14 residues. Germline lookup yields CDR1 SGHNT and CDR2 YYREEE (reference sequence). Trimming cost V 4 bases and J 6 bases, with 16 bases left between them. The CDR3 region has the DNA TGTGCCAGCAGCCTACCGCTGGACTCCCATGGCTACACCTTC. As protein: CASSLPLDSHGYTF.

The chain joins TRBV10-3 to TRBJ2-1, with a weak D call TRBD2 (5 bases). The CDR3 loop spans 13 amino acids. Germline assignment: CDR1 ENHRY and CDR2 SYGVKD. Trimming left V 10 bases short and J 1 base short, with 11 bases between. CDR3 sequence reads: CATRTRSYNEQFF. CDR3 in DNA: TGTGCCACCCGTACTAGATCCTACAATGAGCAGTTCTTC.

The chain employs TRBV28 and TRBJ2-3; TRBD2 aligns across 14 bases. With V trimmed by 6 bases and J by 4 bases, 6 bases remained unmatched. The CDR3 runs 16 residues. The germline V gene encodes CDR1 MDHEN and CDR2 SYDVKM. CDR3 sequence (DNA): TGTGCCAGCAGCGATGGACTAGCGGGAGGCTCAGATACGCAGTATTTT. It yields the protein CASSDGLAGGSDTQYF.

V usage is TRBV11-2 and J usage is TRBJ2-2; 14 nucleotides align to TRBD2. CDR3 length: 17 amino acids. Germline CDR1 is SGHAT and CDR2 is FQNNGV. V was pared by 5 bases and J by 7 bases, with 9 bases of the junction left unmatched. The CDR3 region has the DNA TGTGCCAGCAGCCCTGGGGGACTAGCGGGAGCGAGCGGGGAGCTGTTTTTT. It codes for CASSPGGLAGASGELFF.

The chain couples TRBV5-8 to TRBJ2-3, with D possibly matching TRBD1 (6 bases). The V gene's germline CDR1 is SGHTS and CDR2 YDEGEE. This CDR3 has 16 amino acids. V was shortened by 4 bases and J by 0 bases, with 15 bases between the two germline ends. The CDR3 region has the DNA TGTGCCAGCAGCCCCGGACAGTTTTCTAGCACAGATACGCAGTATTTT. This gives the protein CASSPGQFSSTDTQYF.

This clone was seen a single time. CDR3 coding DNA: TGTGCCAGCAGCTTAACAGGGAGCTCCTACAATGAGCAGTTCTTC. Translated: CASSLTGSSYNEQFF. The rearrangement links TRBV7-2 to TRBJ2-1; tentative D call: TRBD1 (6 bases). The CDR3 is made up of 15 amino acids. In germline, CDR1 is SGHTA, CDR2 FQGNSA. V was trimmed by 2 bases and J by 0 bases, leaving 8 bases between them.

The chain joins TRBV4-3 to TRBJ2-1, with D perhaps matching TRBD1 (6 bases). The germline V gene encodes CDR1 LGHNA and CDR2 YSLEER. CDR3 length equals 15 residues. Deletions cut 1 base from V and 8 bases from J, with 15 bases between. The CDR3 DNA is TGCGCCAGCAGCCAAGTTGGGCTACAGGGACATGAGCAGTTCTTC. Translating gives CASSQVGLQGHEQFF.

The CDR3 region is CASSEGDRSYGYTF. DNA for the CDR3: TGTGCCAGCAGTGAAGGGGACAGATCCTATGGCTACACCTTC. The J gene is TRBJ1-2, the V gene TRBV6-5, with TRBD1 matching 7 bases. V dropped 5 bases and J dropped 4; count of bases not matched to a gene: 7. Per the germline V gene, CDR1 is MNHEY and CDR2 is SVGAGI. CDR3 size: 14 residues.

The genes are TRBV6-5 and TRBJ1-2; D may be TRBD1 (5 bases). Germline V gives CDR1 MNHEY, CDR2 SVGAGI. The CDR3 covers 14 residues. With 8 bases removed from V and 2 bases from J, the gap between germline ends came to 15 bases. The CDR3 DNA sequence: TGTGCCAGCCAGGGAGGGCGCGGAAACTATGGCTACACCTTC. Translation: CASQGGRGNYGYTF.

J is TRBJ2-3 and V is TRBV11-3; D uncertain. CDR1 and CDR2 from the germline V gene are SGHNT and YENEEA. The CDR3 is 14 amino acids. Trimming removed 6 bases at V and 2 bases at J, with 12 bases between. The CDR3 spells CASSLSSPTDTQYF. CDR3 sequence (DNA): TGTGCCAGCAGTTTATCTAGTCCCACAGATACGCAGTATTTT.

The J gene is TRBJ2-7, the V gene TRBV6-6; 8 bases align to TRBD2. Per germline, CDR1 MNHNY and CDR2 SVGAGI (reference sequence). V lost 3 bases to trimming and J lost 4 bases; unmatched junction nucleotides: 2. The CDR3 contains 13 residues. CDR3: CASSYERGYEQYF. The CDR3 coding sequence is TGTGCCAGCAGTTATGAGCGGGGGTACGAGCAGTACTTC.

In its sample, this clone was seen a few times. V usage is TRBV18 and J usage is TRBJ2-7; 7 bases line up with TRBD1. The trim removed 0 bases at V and 1 base at J, leaving 6 bases unmatched. This CDR3 contains 16 residues. Germline CDR1 reads KGHSH; CDR2 reads LQKENI. The CDR3 sequence: CASSPPVTGRSYEQYF. CDR3 coding DNA: TGTGCCAGCTCACCACCGGTGACAGGGAGATCCTACGAGCAGTACTTC.

V and J are TRBV7-2 and TRBJ2-7; TRBD1 agrees at 7 bases. Germline assignment: CDR1 SGHTA and CDR2 FQGNSA. CDR3 length: 15 residues. Trimming cost V 4 bases and J 2 bases; bases outside gene matches: 8. The CDR3 nucleotides are TGTGCCAGCAGCTCCAGGGACAGTGCAGCCTACGAGCAGTACTTC. This encodes CASSSRDSAAYEQYF.